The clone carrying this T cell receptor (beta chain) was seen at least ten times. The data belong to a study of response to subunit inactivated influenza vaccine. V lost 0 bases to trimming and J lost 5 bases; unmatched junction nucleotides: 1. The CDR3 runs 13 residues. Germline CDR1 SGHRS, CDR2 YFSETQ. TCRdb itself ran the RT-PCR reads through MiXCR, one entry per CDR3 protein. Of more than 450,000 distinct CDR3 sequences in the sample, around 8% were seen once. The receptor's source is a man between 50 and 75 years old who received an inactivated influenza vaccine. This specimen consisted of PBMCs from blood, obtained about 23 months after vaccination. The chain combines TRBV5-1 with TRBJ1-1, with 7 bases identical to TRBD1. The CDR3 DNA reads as TGCGCCAGCAGCTTGGAGGGGGCAACTGAAGCTTTCTTT. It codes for CASSLEGATEAFF.